The 5 T cell receptor beta chains presented below share a single source sample, sequenced in a study of PD-1 blockade in classical Hodgkin lymphoma. Every patient was affected by relapse after autologous stem cell transplantation, while exposure to brentuximab vedotin was not uniform. Here immunoSEQ multiplex PCR was the method, and the copy in TCRdb shows in-frame clones only, minus some. The repertoire consists of some 96,000 clones, with more than 90% occurring once and the leading ten covering over 2.5%. The sequencing used peripheral blood mononuclear cells (PBMCs), collected at baseline. The receptors stem from a human donor with classical Hodgkin lymphoma.

The CDR3 reads CATSRDRPNYGYTF. The CDR3 DNA sequence: TGTGCCACCAGCAGGGACAGGCCAAACTATGGCTACACCTTC. V gene TRBV15 combines with J gene TRBJ1-2; 7 bases align to TRBD1. Per the germline V gene, CDR1 is LNHNV and CDR2 is YYDKDF (reference sequence). The junction had 3 bases not matched to a gene; V was cut back by 3 bases and J by 2 bases. CDR3 length: 14 residues.

The chain is built from TRBV18 and TRBJ2-7; the D is unclear. This CDR3 spans 11 amino acids. Germline CDR1 is KGHSH and CDR2 is LQKENI. Trimming shortened V by 2 bases and J by 3 bases, and 2 bases separated the two germline ends. CDR3 amino acids: CASSPGYEQYF. As DNA, the CDR3 is TGTGCCAGCTCACCAGGCTACGAGCAGTACTTC. The whole variable domain, filled in from reference TRBV18 and TRBJ2-7, reads NAGVMQNPRHLVRRRGQEARLRCSPMKGHSHVYWYRQLPEEGLKFMVYLQKENIIDESGMPKERFSAEFPKEGPSILRIQQVVRGDSAAYFCASSPGYEQYFGPGTRLTVT.

The chain joins TRBV30 to TRBJ1-2; TRBD1 might be the D (6 bases). Trimming cost V 5 bases and J 2 bases, with 9 bases left between them. In germline, CDR1 is GTSNPN, CDR2 SVGIG (reference sequence). CDR3 length: 12 amino acids. DNA of the CDR3: TGTGCCTGGTCCACAGGGAACTATGGCTACACCTTC. This translates into CAWSTGNYGYTF. The entire variable domain, with the rest obtained from reference TRBV30 and TRBJ1-2, is as follows: SQTIHQWPATLVQPVGSPLSLECTVEGTSNPNLYWYRQAAGRGLQLLFYSVGIGQISSEVPQNLSASRPQDRQFILSSKKLLLSDSGFYLCAWSTGNYGYTFGSGTRLTVV.

This clone was detected a few times. The chain recombines TRBV6-1 with TRBJ2-1; perhaps D is TRBD1 or TRBD2 (5 bases each). V was shortened by 4 bases and J by 7 bases, with 14 bases between the two germline ends. The germline V gene has CDR1 MNHNS and CDR2 SASEGT. The CDR3 extends over 14 amino acids. This chain's CDR3 is CASSGDGIRNEQFF. The CDR3 nucleotides are TGTGCCAGCAGTGGGGACGGGATACGTAATGAGCAGTTCTTC.

The rearrangement links TRBV27 to TRBJ2-1; D call uncertain. Deletions cut 4 bases from V and 0 bases from J, with 7 bases between. From germline, CDR1 is MNHEY and CDR2 SMNVEV (reference sequence). The CDR3 runs 14 residues. The CDR3 is CASSYVSSYNEQFF. The CDR3 DNA follows: TGTGCCAGCAGTTACGTAAGCTCCTACAATGAGCAGTTCTTC.